This TCR beta chain was profiled in a study of graft-versus-host responses after intestinal transplantation. The CDR3 contains 16 residues. V was shortened by 2 bases and J by 4 bases, with 14 bases between the two germline ends. The germline V gene encodes CDR1 SGHNT and CDR2 YENEEA. The repertoire was sequenced with immunoSEQ multiplex PCR; TCRdb's copy has only in-frame clones and lacks some. Found here are about 25,000 clones, over 85% of them singletons; the top ten hold 0.53%. Here the sequenced sample was PBMCs, taken 18 days after transplant. The chain recombines TRBV11-3 with TRBJ2-2, with unresolved D. The clonotype comes from a human patient who received an intestinal transplant, so some T cells may come from the graft donor. The CDR3 is CASSLLPVAGTGELFF. The CDR3, as DNA: TGTGCCAGCAGCTTACTACCCGTGGCCGGCACCGGGGAGCTGTTTTTT.